The 32 T cell receptor beta chains listed next were all sequenced from one sample in a study of T cell repertoires in cytomegalovirus infection. MiXCR, applied by TCRdb to the reads, yields one record per CDR3 protein. This table has 250,000 to 300,000 distinct CDR3 sequences, about an eighth appearing once. The material sequenced was PBMCs. Receptor source: a human donor in good health (CMV status not recorded). Some clones in this sample may be carry-over from other donors' samples.

This clonotype was recorded at least ten times. The V gene is TRBV27, the J gene TRBJ1-1; D is unresolved. In germline, CDR1 is MNHEY, CDR2 SMNVEV (reference sequence). The CDR3 covers 13 residues. The V end was cut by 2 bases, the J end by 2 bases, with 6 bases between. CDR3 in amino acids: CASSLMLNTEAFF. CDR3 nucleotides: TGTGCCAGCAGTTTAATGCTTAACACTGAAGCTTTCTTT.

This clonotype was seen only a few times. The chain uses TRBV6-5 and TRBJ1-1; TRBD1 might be the D (5 bases). Germline CDR1 MNHEY, CDR2 SVGAGI. This CDR3 has 13 amino acids. V was shortened by 5 bases and J by 13 bases, with 20 bases between the two germline ends. CDR3 residues: CASSRGDGVHGFF. The CDR3 DNA is TGTGCCAGCAGTAGGGGCGACGGAGTACACGGTTTCTTT.

This chain joins TRBV25-1 and TRBJ2-7, with D perhaps matching TRBD1 or TRBD2 (5 bases each). Looked up from germline, CDR1 is MGHDK and CDR2 is SYGVNS. V was trimmed by 0 bases and J by 5 bases, leaving 14 bases between them. The CDR3 extends over 15 amino acids. The CDR3 nucleotides are TGTGCCAGCAGTGAATATCAGAGGGGATCCCACGAGCAGTACTTC. Protein product: CASSEYQRGSHEQYF.

The rearrangement uses TRBV7-2 and TRBJ1-1, with TRBD1 matching 8 bases. The germline gives CDR1 SGHTA, CDR2 FQGNSA. V lost 1 base to trimming and J lost 1 base; unmatched junction nucleotides: 5. This CDR3 is built from 16 residues. The CDR3 loop is CASSLGTGRGNTEAFF. The CDR3 DNA is TGTGCCAGCAGCTTAGGGACAGGGCGAGGGAACACTGAAGCTTTCTTT.

The chain employs TRBV7-2 and TRBJ1-3; D is perhaps TRBD1 (5 bases). CDR3 length: 15 amino acids. Per germline, CDR1 SGHTA and CDR2 FQGNSA. Trimming pared 3 bases from V and 4 bases from J, leaving 13 bases between. CDR3 loop: CASSLGLTLGNTIYF. The DNA of the CDR3 is TGTGCCAGCAGCTTGGGGCTGACCCTCGGAAACACCATATATTTT.

The chain joins TRBV20-1 to TRBJ2-3; D is ambiguous. Germline-derived CDR1 and CDR2 are DFQATT and SNEGSKA (reference sequence). The CDR3 is 11 amino acids. With 6 bases removed from V and 3 bases from J, the gap between germline ends came to 7 bases. CDR3 in amino acids: CSAPLTDTQYF. CDR3 DNA: TGCAGTGCCCCCCTAACAGATACGCAGTATTTT.

This clonotype was observed many times. V usage is TRBV7-2 and J usage is TRBJ2-7; weak D call: TRBD1 (6 bases). CDR1 is SGHTA, CDR2 FQGNSA, per germline. Trimming shortened V by 5 bases and J by 6 bases, and 14 bases separated the two germline ends. The CDR3 sequence is 13 residues long. The CDR3 loop reads CASSLDRSGEQYF. CDR3 sequence (DNA): TGTGCCAGCAGCCTAGACAGGTCAGGCGAGCAGTACTTC. Drawing the rest from reference TRBV7-2 and TRBJ2-7, the complete variable domain is GAGVSQSPSNKVTEKGKDVELRCDPISGHTALYWYRQSLGQGLEFLIYFQGNSAPDKSGLPSDRFSAERTGGSVSTLTIQRTQQEDSAVYLCASSLDRSGEQYFGPGTRLTVT.

This clonotype was seen many times. A read error may produce the germline difference seen at one junction end. The chain recombines TRBV7-7 with TRBJ2-5, with 7 bases fitting TRBD2. CDR1 is SSHAT and CDR2 is FNYEAQ in the germline V gene (reference sequence). The CDR3 runs 14 residues. The CDR3: CASSLGLVEETQYF. CDR3 DNA sequence: TGTGCTAGCAGCTTAGGACTAGTTGAGGAGACCCAGTACTTC.

This clonotype occurred many times. The genes are TRBV7-3 and TRBJ1-6; 7 nucleotides agree with TRBD1. CDR3 size: 14 residues. Germline V lookup: CDR1 SGHTA, CDR2 FQGTGA. V was clipped by 3 bases and J by 9 bases; unmatched bases: 5. The CDR3 spells CASSFDRASSPLHF. In DNA form, the CDR3 reads TGTGCCAGCAGCTTTGACAGGGCTAGTTCACCCCTCCACTTT.

The CDR3 bases are TGTGCCAGCAGCCAAGGGGACGTAGAAGCTTTCTTT. Residues: CASSQGDVEAFF. This chain joins TRBV3-1 and TRBJ1-1; possibly TRBD1 for D (5 bases). The germline V gene encodes CDR1 LGHDT and CDR2 YNNKEL (reference sequence). CDR3 length: 12 amino acids. Trimming pared 1 base from V and 8 bases from J, leaving 8 bases between.

This clonotype was detected a few times. The rearrangement joins TRBV19 to TRBJ2-1; 8 bases map to TRBD2. The CDR3 runs to 16 residues. Germline V gene lookup returns CDR1 LNHDA and CDR2 SQIVND (reference sequence). The V gene end was trimmed by 7 bases and the J gene end by 9 bases; junction bases not matched to a gene: 17. CDR3 loop: CASKGSLQRENGEQFF. The CDR3 DNA is TGTGCCAGTAAGGGCTCTCTCCAGCGGGAGAACGGTGAGCAGTTCTTC.

This clonotype was observed many times. This chain connects TRBV19 to TRBJ2-1; D might be TRBD1 (6 bases). V shed 5 bases and J shed 0 bases, with 14 bases lying between them. Looked up from germline, CDR1 is LNHDA and CDR2 is SQIVND (reference sequence). The CDR3 covers 16 residues. Here the CDR3 DNA reads TGTGCCAGTAGTCAGACGGACAGACTCTCCTACAATGAGCAGTTCTTC. This translates into CASSQTDRLSYNEQFF.

This clonotype was counted a few times. This CDR3 is CAISDPGPGDTEAFF. In DNA, the CDR3 is TGTGCCATCAGTGATCCCGGACCGGGCGACACTGAAGCTTTCTTT. This chain joins TRBV10-3 and TRBJ1-1; unclear D gene. Germline lookup yields CDR1 ENHRY and CDR2 SYGVKD. Trimming took off 3 bases at V and 3 bases at J, with 14 bases between the two ends. The CDR3 loop spans 15 amino acids.

This rearrangement joins TRBV5-1 to TRBJ2-2; D uncertain. CDR3 size: 15 residues. The germline gives CDR1 SGHRS, CDR2 YFSETQ. The V end lost 0 bases, the J end lost 7 bases, and 13 bases lay between the germline ends. The CDR3 loop is CASSLGTRGSGELFF. The DNA for the CDR3 is TGCGCCAGCAGCTTGGGGACCCGTGGCAGCGGGGAGCTGTTTTTT.

This CDR3 reads CSASGSTSGSADTQYF. DNA of the CDR3: TGCAGTGCTAGTGGTTCGACTAGCGGGAGTGCAGATACGCAGTATTTT. The gene calls are TRBV20-1 and TRBJ2-3, with 12 bases identical to TRBD2. V lost 3 bases to trimming and J lost 4 bases; unmatched junction nucleotides: 8. CDR1 is DFQATT, CDR2 SNEGSKA, per germline (reference sequence). This CDR3 has 16 amino acids.

This clonotype was counted between two and nine times. The rearrangement joins TRBV2 to TRBJ2-7; D is perhaps TRBD1 (6 bases). With 10 bases removed from V and 5 bases from J, the gap between germline ends came to 21 bases. Germline V CDR1 and CDR2: SNHLY, FYNNEI. The length of the CDR3 is 14 residues. In nucleotides, the CDR3 is TGTGCCATTCGGAACAGGGATAGACTCCACGAGCAGTACTTC. Encoded protein: CAIRNRDRLHEQYF.

This clonotype was counted at least ten times. The V gene is TRBV7-8, the J gene TRBJ1-1; TRBD1 might be the D (6 bases). This CDR3 is 15 amino acids long. V was clipped by 2 bases and J by 0 bases, with 10 bases between them. Germline V gives CDR1 SGHVS, CDR2 FQNEAQ. CDR3 bases: TGTGCCAGCAGCTTAAGAGGACAGCTGAACACTGAAGCTTTCTTT. Amino acids: CASSLRGQLNTEAFF.

This clonotype was picked up many times. The J gene is TRBJ1-2, the V gene TRBV7-9, with D unresolved. The germline gives CDR1 SEHNR, CDR2 FQNEAQ (reference sequence). The CDR3 totals 12 residues. The V and J ends lost 3 bases and 4 bases respectively, with 6 bases between them. The CDR3 spells CASSFLAYGYTF. As DNA, the CDR3 is TGTGCCAGCAGCTTCTTGGCCTATGGCTACACCTTC.

This clonotype was recorded many times. This chain uses TRBV15 with TRBJ1-1; D gene ambiguous. Germline values: CDR1 LNHNV, CDR2 YYDKDF (reference sequence). CDR3 length: 15 amino acids. With 2 bases removed from V and 4 bases from J, the gap between germline ends came to 14 bases. Here the CDR3 DNA reads TGTGCCACCAGCAGATCAACGGAGGGAGGCACTGAAGCTTTCTTT. Protein product: CATSRSTEGGTEAFF.

This clonotype was observed many times. CDR3 in DNA: TGTGCCAGCAGCCTGACTAGGGCCGGGGAGCTGTTTTTT. It translates to CASSLTRAGELFF. This rearrangement joins TRBV7-2 to TRBJ2-2; TRBD2 might be the D (6 bases). With 5 bases removed from V and 6 bases from J, the gap between germline ends came to 10 bases. The length of the CDR3 is 13 residues. Germline CDR1 SGHTA, CDR2 FQGNSA.

This chain uses TRBV6-2 or TRBV6-3 with TRBJ2-5; 8 bases line up with TRBD1. Germline CDR1 is MNHEY and CDR2 is SVGEGT. The V gene end was trimmed by 3 bases and the J gene end by 1 base; junction bases not matched to a gene: 7. The CDR3 has 16 residues. The CDR3 DNA is TGTGCCAGCAGTTATTCCGGACAGGGTAGCCAAGAGACCCAGTACTTC. Its protein product is CASSYSGQGSQETQYF.

This clonotype was counted only a few times. The chain couples TRBV14 to TRBJ2-5, with D possibly called TRBD1 or TRBD2 (6 bases each). The V gene lost 4 bases and the J gene lost 5 bases, with 14 bases spanning the gap. Looked up from germline, CDR1 is SGHDN and CDR2 is FVKESK. This CDR3 spans 14 amino acids. CDR3 DNA: TGTGCCAGCAGCCCCTTTGGGGGGCGGGAGACCCAGTACTTC. Translated, it gives CASSPFGGRETQYF.

Many counts were recorded for this clonotype. The chain carries TRBV20-1 and TRBJ1-2, with D possibly TRBD1 on 5 matching bases. The CDR3 has 14 amino acids. The germline V gene has CDR1 DFQATT and CDR2 SNEGSKA (reference sequence). Trimming took 4 bases from V and 4 from J, leaving 16 bases between them. The CDR3, as DNA: TGCAGTGCTAACCCCCGGACATTAATCTATGGCTACACCTTC. Amino acids: CSANPRTLIYGYTF.

This clonotype came up many times. The chain links TRBV12-3 or TRBV12-4 to TRBJ1-2; D might be TRBD1 (6 bases). V gave up 6 bases and J gave up 3 bases, with 14 bases separating them. This CDR3 contains 14 residues. The CDR3 reads CASRGAPLDYGYTF. In DNA, the CDR3 is TGTGCCAGCAGGGGGGCCCCCTTGGACTATGGCTACACCTTC.

The sample holds a few counts of this clonotype. The CDR3 nucleotides read TGTGCCAGCAGCCGCCTGGGACAGGACAATTCACCCCTCCACTTT. This codes for CASSRLGQDNSPLHF. V gene TRBV7-2 combines with J gene TRBJ1-6; 8 bases map to TRBD1. CDR1 is SGHTA, CDR2 FQGNSA, per germline. Trimming removed 5 bases from V and 7 bases from J; junction bases left unmatched: 7. This CDR3 is 15 amino acids long.

In this sample, this clonotype turned up many times. The rearrangement joins TRBV6-6 to TRBJ1-2; TRBD1 might be the D (6 bases). There are 15 residues in the CDR3. Germline-derived CDR1 and CDR2 are MNHNY and SVGAGI (reference sequence). The germline V and J ends were trimmed by 6 bases and 1 base, with 15 bases remaining between them. CDR3 bases: TGTGCCAGCAGCAAACAGGGACCGATTAACTATGGCTACACCTTC. Translating gives CASSKQGPINYGYTF.

The genes are TRBV29-1 and TRBJ2-3, with 11 bases lining up with TRBD2. V lost 7 bases, J lost 7 bases, and 7 bases stayed unmatched. The germline V gene has CDR1 SQVTM and CDR2 ANQGSEA. CDR3 size: 13 residues. The CDR3 spells CSGFSGRANTQYF. As DNA, the CDR3 is TGCAGCGGTTTTAGCGGGAGGGCTAATACGCAGTATTTT.

This clonotype was seen more than once but under ten times. The J gene is TRBJ1-5, the V gene TRBV20-1, with D perhaps TRBD1 (5 bases). Germline V lookup: CDR1 DFQATT, CDR2 SNEGSKA (reference sequence). Trimming took off 0 bases at V and 1 base at J, with 10 bases between the two ends. This CDR3 contains 15 residues. CDR3 sequence reads: CSARDRQKSNQPQHF. In DNA, the CDR3 is TGCAGTGCTAGAGACCGACAGAAAAGCAATCAGCCCCAGCATTTT.

Ten or more counts support this clonotype. The V and J genes are TRBV20-1 and TRBJ1-1; D unclear. The CDR3 totals 13 residues. Germline V gene lookup returns CDR1 DFQATT and CDR2 SNEGSKA (reference sequence). V shed 0 bases and J shed 0 bases, with 5 bases lying between them. CDR3: CSAREDLNTEAFF. The CDR3 nucleotides read TGCAGTGCTAGAGAGGATTTGAACACTGAAGCTTTCTTT.

This clonotype came up a few times. The chain's CDR3 is CASSLSGEGGELFF. The CDR3 region has the DNA TGTGCCAGCAGTCTTTCCGGGGAAGGCGGGGAGCTGTTTTTT. This chain uses TRBV7-3 with TRBJ2-2; TRBD2 might be the D (5 bases). Germline CDR1 and CDR2: SGHTA and FQGTGA. This CDR3 is built from 14 residues. V lost 6 bases and J 7 bases, leaving 15 bases between the germline ends.

This clonotype was detected only a few times. The chain has TRBV7-9 and TRBJ2-7; 10 bases align to TRBD2. CDR1 SEHNR and CDR2 FQNEAQ come from the germline V gene (reference sequence). The CDR3 extends over 14 amino acids. V was pared by 5 bases and J by 4 bases, with 5 bases of the junction left unmatched. CDR3 residues: CASSRSSGGYEQYF. The CDR3 nucleotides read TGTGCCAGCAGCCGTTCTAGCGGGGGATACGAGCAGTACTTC.

The CDR3: CSASRGATGELFF. DNA for the CDR3: TGCAGTGCGAGCAGGGGGGCGACCGGGGAGCTGTTTTTT. The chain recombines TRBV20-1 with TRBJ2-2, with a possible D match to TRBD1 (7 bases). Between the trimmed V and J ends, which lost 6 bases and 5 bases, there was a span of 13 bases. This CDR3 region has 13 residues. CDR1 and CDR2 from the germline V gene are DFQATT and SNEGSKA (reference sequence).